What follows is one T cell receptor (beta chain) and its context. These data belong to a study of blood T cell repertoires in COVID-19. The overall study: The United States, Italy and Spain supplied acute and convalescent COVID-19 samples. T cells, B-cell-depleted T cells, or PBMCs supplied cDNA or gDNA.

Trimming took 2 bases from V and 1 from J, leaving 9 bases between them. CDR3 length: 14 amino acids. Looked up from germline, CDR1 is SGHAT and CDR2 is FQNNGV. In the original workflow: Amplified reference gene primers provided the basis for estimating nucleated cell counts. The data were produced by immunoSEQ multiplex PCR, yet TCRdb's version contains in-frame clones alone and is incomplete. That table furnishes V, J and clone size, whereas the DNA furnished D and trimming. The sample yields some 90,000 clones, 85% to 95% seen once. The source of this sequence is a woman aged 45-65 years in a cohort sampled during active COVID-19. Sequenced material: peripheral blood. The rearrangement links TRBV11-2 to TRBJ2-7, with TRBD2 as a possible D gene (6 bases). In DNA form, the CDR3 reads TGTGCCAGCAGCTTAACCGCGGGATCCTACGAGCAGTACTTC. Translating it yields CASSLTAGSYEQYF.